The 9 T cell receptor beta chains in this list originate from one sample, sequenced in a study of blood T cell repertoires in COVID-19. The data were produced by immunoSEQ multiplex PCR, yet TCRdb's version contains in-frame clones alone and is incomplete. Here the sample spans 90,000 to 120,000 clones, around 89% being singletons. The sequencing sample was made of peripheral blood. The receptors shown here come from a man aged 50 to 60 with active or convalescent COVID-19.

The chain has TRBV4-1 and TRBJ2-5; 8 nucleotides agree with TRBD1. Germline CDR1 and CDR2: MGHRA and YSYEKL. J was trimmed by 3 bases and V by 4 bases; bases with no gene match: 4. The CDR3 has 14 amino acids. The CDR3 nucleotides read TGCGCCAGCAGCCTTCAGGGGGCCGAAGAGACCCAGTACTTC. It codes for CASSLQGAEETQYF.

The chain carries TRBV7-9 and TRBJ1-2, with 7 positions matching TRBD1. The junction had 3 bases not matched to a gene; V was cut back by 5 bases and J by 3 bases. This CDR3 region has 13 residues. Germline values: CDR1 SEHNR, CDR2 FQNEAQ (reference sequence). The CDR3, as DNA: TGTGCCAGCAGCAATACAGGGGACTATGGCTACACCTTC. Translation: CASSNTGDYGYTF.

The chain recombines TRBV10-3 with TRBJ1-1; TRBD1 matches 7 bases. Germline values: CDR1 ENHRY, CDR2 SYGVKD. The trim removed 5 bases at V and 4 bases at J, leaving 4 bases unmatched. The CDR3 consists of 13 residues. CDR3 amino acids: CAISRDSLTEAFF. The CDR3 DNA reads as TGTGCCATCAGTCGGGACAGCCTCACTGAAGCTTTCTTT.

This chain uses TRBV7-9 with TRBJ2-2; D might be TRBD2 (5 bases). The CDR3 has 14 amino acids. Trimming pared 5 bases from V and 3 bases from J, leaving 10 bases between. Germline V CDR1 and CDR2: SEHNR, FQNEAQ (reference sequence). The CDR3 nucleotides read TGTGCCAGCAGCCGCGGGTTAGACACCGGGGAGCTGTTTTTT. Its protein is CASSRGLDTGELFF. Based on the CDR3 plus reference TRBV7-9 and TRBJ2-2, the full variable domain is DTGVSQNPRHKITKRGQNVTFRCDPISEHNRLYWYRQTLGQGPEFLTYFQNEAQLEKSRLLSDRFSAERPKGSFSTLEIQRTEQGDSAMYLCASSRGLDTGELFFGEGSRLTVL.

CDR3 region: CAISEVTGTGTDTQYF. In nucleotides, the CDR3 is TGTGCCATCAGTGAGGTGACCGGGACAGGGACAGATACGCAGTATTTT. The chain couples TRBV10-3 to TRBJ2-3; 9 bases align to TRBD1. CDR3 length: 16 residues. J lost 3 bases, V lost 2 bases, and 6 bases had no gene match. Germline V gene lookup returns CDR1 ENHRY and CDR2 SYGVKD.

This chain links TRBV6-6 with TRBJ2-1; no firm D call. Germline CDR1 is MNHNY and CDR2 is SVGAGI (reference sequence). V shed 5 bases and J shed 6 bases, with 14 bases lying between them. The CDR3 runs 14 residues. In DNA, the CDR3 is TGTGCCAGCAGTGATCTAGGCTTTGGCAATGAGCAGTTCTTC. It yields the protein CASSDLGFGNEQFF.

This chain links TRBV9 with TRBJ1-3; D not resolved. Per germline, CDR1 SGDLS and CDR2 YYNGEE. Trimming cost V 0 bases and J 0 bases, with 10 bases left between them. The CDR3 loop spans 16 amino acids. The CDR3 region has the DNA TGTGCCAGCAGCGTAGGTTCTCCTCGCTCTGGAAACACCATATATTTT. Its translation is CASSVGSPRSGNTIYF.

J is TRBJ1-4 and V is TRBV5-6; the D is unclear. V lost 0 bases and J lost 5, with 11 bases in between. This CDR3 has 15 residues. Germline V gene data show CDR1 as SGHDT and CDR2 as YYEEEE. CDR3 bases: TGTGCCAGCAGCTTGGTCACGCGGTCGAATGAAAAACTGTTTTTT. Translation gives CASSLVTRSNEKLFF.

This clone was seen a single time. CDR3 in amino acids: CSAHSGNTIYF. CDR3 DNA: TGCAGCGCCCACAGCGGAAACACCATATATTTT. The chain couples TRBV29-1 to TRBJ1-3; D is ambiguous. Trimming left V 7 bases short and J 4 bases short, with 8 bases between. Per germline, CDR1 SQVTM and CDR2 ANQGSEA. This CDR3 region has 11 residues.